This T cell receptor (beta chain) was found in a study of neurological immune-mediated disorders. This clonotype has ten or more counts. TCRdb recomputed calls from the 5' RACE reads with MiXCR, one row per CDR3 protein. The sample carries about 60,000 distinct CDR3 sequences, roughly 3.5% recorded once. V lost 3 bases, J lost 2 bases, and 16 bases lay in between. CDR1 DFQATT and CDR2 SNEGSKA come from the germline V gene (reference sequence). The length of the CDR3 is 15 residues. The clonotype comes from a man aged 25 to 45 with multiple sclerosis. The gene calls are TRBV20-1 and TRBJ2-5; possible D gene TRBD2, 7 bases. The specimen sequenced was PBMCs. This CDR3 reads CSASTPGGRQETQYF. The CDR3 DNA reads TGCAGTGCTAGTACCCCGGGGGGCAGACAAGAGACCCAGTACTTC.